Below, 6 T cell receptor beta chains from the same sample are listed, as sequenced in a study of cytomegalovirus exposure and HLA in healthy donors. Researchers ran the PCR with 60 Vbeta and 13 Jbeta primers. Libraries were prepared by immunoSEQ multiplex PCR; TCRdb keeps only in-frame clonotypes and omits some of them. The sample shows approximately 150,000 clones, around 77% of them seen only once. Sequences were obtained from PBMCs. These receptors all come from a woman between 25 and 40 years old in good health and CMV-seronegative.

The rearrangement joins TRBV5-6 to TRBJ2-3; maybe TRBD2 (7 bases). Per germline, CDR1 SGHDT and CDR2 YYEEEE. The V end was cut by 4 bases, the J end by 4 bases, with 16 bases between. The CDR3 spans 15 residues. As DNA, the CDR3 is TGTGCCAGCAGCCCCAGGGTAGGGGGGGCAGATACGCAGTATTTT. It is translated as CASSPRVGGADTQYF.

The V gene is TRBV10-3, the J gene TRBJ1-2; a possible D gene is TRBD1 (6 bases). Germline V gives CDR1 ENHRY, CDR2 SYGVKD. Trimming took off 4 bases at V and 4 bases at J, with 16 bases between the two ends. The CDR3 sequence is 15 residues long. The CDR3 DNA is TGTGCCATCAGTGCAAAGACAGGCGCACTCTATGGCTACACCTTC. This translates into CAISAKTGALYGYTF.

This clone came up once. At one boundary the junction diverges from the germline segment, which might be a read error. The chain uses TRBV10-3 and TRBJ2-3; 8 bases match TRBD1. The CDR3 consists of 14 residues. The germline gives CDR1 ENHRY, CDR2 SYGVKD. CDR3 nucleotides: TGTGCCATCACTGAGACAGGGGAGGCAGATACGCAGTATTTT. Its protein is CAITETGEADTQYF.

The V call is TRBV10-3, the J call TRBJ2-4; D possibly corresponds to TRBD2 (6 bases). Looked up from germline, CDR1 is ENHRY and CDR2 is SYGVKD. There are 16 residues in the CDR3. Trimming took 3 bases from V and 0 from J, leaving 12 bases between them. CDR3 sequence: CAISDPPGLAKNIQYF. The CDR3 DNA reads TGTGCCATCAGTGATCCGCCGGGACTAGCCAAAAACATTCAGTACTTC.

J is TRBJ1-1 and V is TRBV6-6, with 8 bases that match TRBD1. V was clipped by 3 bases and J by 11 bases; unmatched bases: 14. The CDR3 is 15 amino acids. Germline V gene sequence: CDR1 MNHNY, CDR2 SVGAGI (reference sequence). CDR3 coding DNA: TGTGCCAGCAGTTATGCTGACAGGGGCCTTGGAGGGGCTTTCTTT. Translating gives CASSYADRGLGGAFF.

The V and J genes are TRBV19 and TRBJ2-2, with TRBD1 matching 7 bases. V trimming: 5 bases; J trimming: 8 bases; junction bases outside the gene matches: 17. Germline loops: CDR1 LNHDA, CDR2 SQIVND (reference sequence). This CDR3 is 17 amino acids long. In DNA form, the CDR3 reads TGTGCCAGTAGTGGTGCTACCGGGACAGTCACCCGAGGGGAGCTGTTTTTT. This encodes CASSGATGTVTRGELFF.